This TCR beta chain was recovered during a study of radiation and T cells in renal cell carcinoma. Only in-frame clones appear in the TCRdb table, and some are missing; sequencing was by immunoSEQ multiplex PCR. The sample lists roughly 78,000 clones; more than 75% were seen once. This clone came up once. The target antigen is unknown. Study findings and constraints: Top tumor clonotypes rose in blood 2 weeks post-radiation, then contracted.

Time point: blood 2 weeks post-SBRT. Specified treatment: 15 Gy SBRT to primary tumor, nephrectomy 4 weeks later. The patient's renal cell carcinoma had clear cell pathology. This CDR3 has 13 residues. CDR1 LGHNA and CDR2 YSLEER come from the germline V gene. V lost 0 bases and J lost 4, with 3 bases in between. The chain has TRBV4-3 and TRBJ2-2, with D unresolved. Sequenced here: blood, sampled from a patient whose treatment included radiotherapy and nephrectomy. The sequence derives from a man between 60 and 70 years old with renal cell carcinoma. The CDR3 DNA follows: TGCGCCAGCAGCCAAGATCTCACCGGGGAGCTGTTTTTT. This codes for CASSQDLTGELFF.